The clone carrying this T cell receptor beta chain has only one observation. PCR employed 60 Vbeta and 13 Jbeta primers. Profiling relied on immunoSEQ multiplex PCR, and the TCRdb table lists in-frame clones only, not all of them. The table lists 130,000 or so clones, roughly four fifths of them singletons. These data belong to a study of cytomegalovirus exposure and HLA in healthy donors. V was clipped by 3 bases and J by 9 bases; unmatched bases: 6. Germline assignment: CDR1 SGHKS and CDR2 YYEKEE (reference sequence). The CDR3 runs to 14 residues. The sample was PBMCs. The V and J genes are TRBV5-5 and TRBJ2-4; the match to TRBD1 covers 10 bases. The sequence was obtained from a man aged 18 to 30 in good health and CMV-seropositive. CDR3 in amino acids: CASSWDRGVIIQYF. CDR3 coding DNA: TGTGCCAGCAGCTGGGACAGGGGAGTGATCATTCAGTACTTC.